These 27 T cell receptor beta chains share one sample of origin, sequenced in a study of T cell responses to AZD1222 COVID-19 vaccine. The data were produced by immunoSEQ multiplex PCR, yet TCRdb's version contains in-frame clones alone and is incomplete. The data show 85,000 to 100,000 clones, about 72% seen once. The input for sequencing was peripheral blood, taken on day 0 of AZD1222 vaccination. These receptors came from an adult in good health.

This clone was counted between two and nine times. The J gene is TRBJ2-4, the V gene TRBV4-1; 8 bases align to TRBD2. The germline CDR1 and CDR2 sequences are MGHRA and YSYEKL. Trimming removed 0 bases from V and 5 bases from J; junction bases left unmatched: 6. CDR3 length: 16 amino acids. The CDR3 loop reads CASSQEPGRAQNIQYF. The CDR3 DNA is TGCGCCAGCAGCCAAGAACCCGGGAGGGCCCAAAACATTCAGTACTTC.

The chain links TRBV7-2 to TRBJ2-5; D possibly corresponds to TRBD2 (6 bases). The CDR3 is 13 amino acids. V lost 5 bases to trimming and J lost 7 bases, with 14 bases between them. Per the germline V gene, CDR1 is SGHTA and CDR2 is FQGNSA. As DNA, the CDR3 is TGTGCCAGCAGCACGGATCCGCGGGGGACCCAGTACTTC. It translates to CASSTDPRGTQYF.

The V call is TRBV19, the J call TRBJ1-2; D unclear. CDR1 LNHDA and CDR2 SQIVND come from the germline V gene (reference sequence). The CDR3 consists of 14 residues. V was trimmed by 1 base and J by 4 bases, leaving 10 bases between them. The DNA of the CDR3 is TGTGCCAGTAGTATAGGGGTAGGAGGCTATGGCTACACCTTC. It translates to CASSIGVGGYGYTF.

The gene calls are TRBV29-1 and TRBJ2-2; 9 bases map to TRBD1. The germline gives CDR1 SQVTM, CDR2 ANQGSEA. V dropped 6 bases and J dropped 6; count of bases not matched to a gene: 5. The CDR3 extends over 13 amino acids. The DNA of the CDR3 is TGCAGCGTCGACACAGGGGGCTCCGGGGAGCTGTTTTTT. Its translation is CSVDTGGSGELFF.

Written as DNA, the CDR3 is TGTGCCAGCATCACTCTAAGCACAGATACGCAGTATTTT. This translates into CASITLSTDTQYF. The J gene is TRBJ2-3, the V gene TRBV6-5; D call uncertain. Germline CDR1 reads MNHEY; CDR2 reads SVGAGI. Trimming stripped 7 bases from V and 0 bases from J, with 8 bases between. CDR3 length: 13 residues.

The rearrangement joins TRBV5-5 to TRBJ2-1; 8 nucleotides match TRBD2. Germline loops: CDR1 SGHKS, CDR2 YYEKEE (reference sequence). The CDR3 loop spans 15 amino acids. V shed 4 bases, J shed 4 bases, and the junction held 7 bases outside the gene matches. CDR3 nucleotides: TGTGCCAGCAGCCCCCGGGAGGGCTGGTACAATGAGCAGTTCTTC. Translated: CASSPREGWYNEQFF.

This chain joins TRBV19 and TRBJ2-7, with 11 positions matching TRBD2. After removal of 6 bases from V and 4 bases from J, the junction contained 8 bases not matched to a gene. Germline values: CDR1 LNHDA, CDR2 SQIVND (reference sequence). The length of the CDR3 is 15 residues. CDR3 protein: CASSSQLAGVYEQYF. CDR3 nucleotides: TGTGCCAGTAGCTCTCAACTAGCGGGAGTATACGAGCAGTACTTC. Looking up the rest from reference TRBV19 and TRBJ2-7 gives the full variable domain: DGGITQSPKYLFRKEGQNVTLSCEQNLNHDAMYWYRQDPGQGLRLIYYSQIVNDFQKGDIAEGYSVSREKKESFPLTVTSAQKNPTAFYLCASSSQLAGVYEQYFGPGTRLTVT.

The chain carries TRBV12-3 or TRBV12-4 and TRBJ1-5; D is ambiguous. CDR3 size: 13 residues. V shed 2 bases and J shed 4 bases, with 6 bases lying between them. Here the CDR3 reads CASSLRANQPQHF. In nucleotides, the CDR3 is TGTGCCAGCAGTTTAAGGGCAAATCAGCCCCAGCATTTT.

The V gene is TRBV18, the J gene TRBJ1-5; 7 nucleotides align to TRBD1. Germline CDR1 KGHSH, CDR2 LQKENI. Trimming at V came to 4 bases and at J to 5 bases, leaving 8 bases not matched to a gene. This CDR3 is 15 amino acids long. CDR3 region: CASSQNQGGDQPQHF. For the CDR3, the DNA is TGTGCCAGCTCACAGAATCAGGGGGGAGATCAGCCCCAGCATTTT.

As concerns this clone: Other DNA sequences of this sample code for an identical CDR3. The chain joins TRBV28 to TRBJ1-5, with a possible D match to TRBD1 (5 bases). The CDR3 is made up of 15 amino acids. The germline V and J ends were trimmed by 2 bases and 7 bases, with 15 bases remaining between them. Looked up from germline, CDR1 is MDHEN and CDR2 is SYDVKM. CDR3 protein: CASSLGQGYRQPQHF. DNA for the CDR3: TGTGCCAGCAGTTTAGGTCAGGGATATCGGCAGCCCCAGCATTTT.

This clone has a single count. This chain links TRBV3-1 (or the pseudogene TRBV3-2) with TRBJ1-1, with 8 bases lining up with TRBD1. The CDR3 consists of 15 residues. The germline V gene has CDR1 LGHDT and CDR2 YNNKEL (reference sequence). Unmatched junction bases numbered 4, after V lost 2 bases and J lost 2 bases. CDR3 coding DNA: TGTGCCAGCAGCCAAAACAGGGGGTATAACACTGAAGCTTTCTTT. Translating gives CASSQNRGYNTEAFF.

CDR3 nucleotides: TGTGCCAGCAGTCTCGACGGGACTAATGAAAAACTGTTTTTT. Translated: CASSLDGTNEKLFF. The chain has TRBV28 and TRBJ1-4; D not certain. V was pared by 5 bases and J by 2 bases, with 9 bases between. The CDR3 covers 14 residues. Germline V lookup: CDR1 MDHEN, CDR2 SYDVKM.

In its sample, this clone was seen once. This CDR3 is CASRQGRNTEAFF. The DNA for the CDR3 is TGCGCCAGCAGACAGGGGAGGAACACTGAAGCTTTCTTT. This rearrangement joins TRBV5-1 to TRBJ1-1; 7 nucleotides line up with TRBD1. V lost 5 bases to trimming and J lost 1 base; unmatched junction nucleotides: 2. Looked up from germline, CDR1 is SGHRS and CDR2 is YFSETQ. The CDR3 has 13 amino acids.

This clone was observed a single time. The chain is built from TRBV18 and TRBJ1-4; D gene uncertain. This CDR3 has 12 amino acids. Per the germline V gene, CDR1 is KGHSH and CDR2 is LQKENI. Trimming cost V 3 bases and J 8 bases, with 7 bases left between them. CDR3 sequence reads: CASSPTNEKLFF. The CDR3 coding sequence is TGTGCCAGCTCACCCACGAACGAAAAACTGTTTTTT.

V usage is TRBV25-1 and J usage is TRBJ1-6; no definite D call. The germline gives CDR1 MGHDK, CDR2 SYGVNS. With 1 base removed from V and 8 bases from J, the gap between germline ends came to 9 bases. The CDR3 loop spans 14 amino acids. The DNA for the CDR3 is TGTGCCAGCAGTGAATTCGCACAACATTCACCCCTCCACTTT. Its protein product is CASSEFAQHSPLHF.

This chain links TRBV18 with TRBJ1-1; D is ambiguous. Trimming pared 2 bases from V and 2 bases from J, leaving 15 bases between. There are 16 residues in the CDR3. Germline loops: CDR1 KGHSH, CDR2 LQKENI. This CDR3 is CASSPKTPSANTEAFF. The CDR3 nucleotides are TGTGCCAGCTCACCAAAGACACCTTCAGCTAACACTGAAGCTTTCTTT.

This chain connects TRBV19 to TRBJ1-1, with D uncertain. This CDR3 comprises 12 residues. Looked up from germline, CDR1 is LNHDA and CDR2 is SQIVND (reference sequence). V was pared by 5 bases and J by 1 base, with 5 bases between. The CDR3 region has the DNA TGTGCCAGTAGTCAAAGGAACACTGAAGCTTTCTTT. Amino acids: CASSQRNTEAFF. The whole variable domain, remainder taken from reference TRBV19 and TRBJ1-1, is DGGITQSPKYLFRKEGQNVTLSCEQNLNHDAMYWYRQDPGQGLRLIYYSQIVNDFQKGDIAEGYSVSREKKESFPLTVTSAQKNPTAFYLCASSQRNTEAFFGQGTRLTVV.

This clone was counted a single time. This same CDR3 is encoded by further DNA sequences in the sample. The chain employs TRBV12-3 or TRBV12-4 and TRBJ1-6; D ambiguous. The V end lost 3 bases, the J end lost 10 bases, and 7 bases lay between the germline ends. The CDR3 consists of 12 residues. CDR3 amino acids: CASSFSGSPLHF. The CDR3 DNA reads as TGTGCCAGCAGTTTTTCCGGGTCACCCCTCCACTTT.

This clone has more than one count but fewer than ten. CDR3 protein: CATSLWGTDTQYF. The CDR3 coding sequence is TGTGCCACCTCGCTTTGGGGCACAGATACGCAGTATTTT. The chain joins TRBV24-1 to TRBJ2-3; D is ambiguous. The germline CDR1 and CDR2 sequences are KGHDR and SFDVKD. The CDR3 runs 13 residues. V gave up 9 bases and J gave up 1 base, with 10 bases separating them.

CDR3 in DNA: TGTGCCAGCAGTCCCCGGGACGGATTGTTATACATTCAGTACTTC. It is translated as CASSPRDGLLYIQYF. The chain links TRBV27 to TRBJ2-4, with D perhaps TRBD1 or TRBD2 (5 bases each). The CDR3 has 15 residues. Trimming cost V 5 bases and J 8 bases, with 19 bases left between them. The germline V gene encodes CDR1 MNHEY and CDR2 SMNVEV (reference sequence).

This clone has just a few counts. This sequence joins TRBV25-1 and TRBJ2-7; 8 bases align to TRBD1. Germline V gene sequence: CDR1 MGHDK, CDR2 SYGVNS. This CDR3 comprises 15 residues. The V segment lost 1 base and the J segment 4 bases; nucleotides outside the gene matches: 6. DNA of the CDR3: TGTGCCAGCAGTGAATGGAGCGGACAGGGATACGAGCAGTACTTC. As protein: CASSEWSGQGYEQYF.

A few counts support this clone. The rearrangement links TRBV28 to TRBJ2-6; D unclear. The CDR3 covers 17 residues. V lost 1 base to trimming and J lost 0 bases, with 10 bases between them. CDR1 and CDR2 (germline): MDHEN, SYDVKM. The CDR3 sequence is CASSLYGVASGANVLTF. The CDR3 DNA is TGTGCCAGCAGTTTATATGGGGTAGCCTCTGGGGCCAACGTCCTGACTTTC.

This chain links TRBV5-4 with TRBJ2-7, with 10 nucleotides matching TRBD2. Germline assignment: CDR1 SGHNT and CDR2 YYREEE (reference sequence). The CDR3 runs 15 residues. V gave up 3 bases and J gave up 2 bases; unmatched junction bases: 5. DNA for the CDR3: TGTGCCAGCAGCTCCGGGACTAGCGAGGCCTACGAGCAGTACTTC. It specifies CASSSGTSEAYEQYF.

The CDR3 DNA is TGTGCCAGCAGGGTAAGCCCCTACGAGCAGTACTTC. Protein product: CASRVSPYEQYF. The J gene is TRBJ2-7, the V gene TRBV2; D is unresolved. The V end was cut by 6 bases, the J end by 2 bases, with 8 bases between. In germline, CDR1 is SNHLY, CDR2 FYNNEI. This CDR3 is built from 12 residues. The variable domain in full, completed from reference TRBV2 and TRBJ2-7, reads EPEVTQTPSHQVTQMGQEVILRCVPISNHLYFYWYRQILGQKVEFLVSFYNNEISEKSEIFDDQFSVERPDGSNFTLKIRSTKLEDSAMYFCASRVSPYEQYFGPGTRLTVT.

The rearrangement joins TRBV19 to TRBJ1-1; D perhaps matches TRBD1 (6 bases). Trimming shortened V by 5 bases and J by 6 bases, and 19 bases separated the two germline ends. This CDR3 spans 15 amino acids. CDR1 LNHDA and CDR2 SQIVND come from the germline V gene (reference sequence). The CDR3 region is CASSGLGGRGAEAFF. The CDR3 DNA is TGTGCCAGTAGTGGCCTAGGGGGGCGGGGAGCTGAAGCTTTCTTT.

The chain recombines TRBV4-1 with TRBJ1-1; the match to TRBD1 covers 8 bases. Losses at the gene ends were 5 bases for V and 7 bases for J; bases not matched to a gene: 12. This CDR3 has 15 residues. Germline V CDR1 and CDR2: MGHRA, YSYEKL. The CDR3 loop reads CASSSPGTGYNEAFF. DNA of the CDR3: TGCGCCAGCAGCTCGCCCGGGACAGGTTACAATGAAGCTTTCTTT.

The chain carries TRBV4-3 and TRBJ2-7; 7 nucleotides align to TRBD2. The CDR3 is 15 residues long. V was clipped by 4 bases and J by 2 bases; unmatched bases: 8. Germline-derived CDR1 and CDR2 are LGHNA and YSLEER. The CDR3 protein is CASSPGLGDPYEQYF. CDR3 coding DNA: TGCGCCAGCAGCCCCGGACTAGGAGACCCCTACGAGCAGTACTTC.